This paragraph reports one T cell receptor beta chain. Its antigen is as yet unknown. The source of the sample is a study of cytomegalovirus exposure and HLA in healthy donors. Study-level points and caveats: Most TCRs appeared rarely, but some public TCRs recurred in many donors. Associated with cytomegalovirus, according to the listing, were 150 to 200 TCR beta chains. As was reported, the classifier diagnosed cytomegalovirus status with high specificity and sensitivity. In vitro experiments confirmed that a few CMV-associated chains were specific for CMV antigens.

Germline loops: CDR1 MDHEN, CDR2 SYDVKM. This CDR3 is built from 16 residues. V was clipped by 5 bases and J by 0 bases; unmatched bases: 1. Clones were sequenced by immunoSEQ multiplex PCR, and TCRdb holds only the in-frame ones, with some missing. Found here are tens of thousands of clones, approximately 94% of them singletons; the top ten hold more than 1.2%. This chain uses TRBV28 with TRBJ2-6, with 10 positions matching TRBD1. The receptor's source is a man in his late teens or twenties in good health and CMV-seropositive. The sequencing input was PBMCs. The CDR3 region has the DNA TGTGCCAGCAGTGACAGGGGGCCCTCTGGGGCCAACGTCCTGACTTTC. This codes for CASSDRGPSGANVLTF. Full variable domain (rest looked up from reference TRBV28 and TRBJ2-6): DVKVTQSSRYLVKRTGEKVFLECVQDMDHENMFWYRQDPGLGLRLIYFSYDVKMKEKGDIPEGYSVSREKKERFSLILESASTNQTSMYLCASSDRGPSGANVLTFGAGSRLTVL.